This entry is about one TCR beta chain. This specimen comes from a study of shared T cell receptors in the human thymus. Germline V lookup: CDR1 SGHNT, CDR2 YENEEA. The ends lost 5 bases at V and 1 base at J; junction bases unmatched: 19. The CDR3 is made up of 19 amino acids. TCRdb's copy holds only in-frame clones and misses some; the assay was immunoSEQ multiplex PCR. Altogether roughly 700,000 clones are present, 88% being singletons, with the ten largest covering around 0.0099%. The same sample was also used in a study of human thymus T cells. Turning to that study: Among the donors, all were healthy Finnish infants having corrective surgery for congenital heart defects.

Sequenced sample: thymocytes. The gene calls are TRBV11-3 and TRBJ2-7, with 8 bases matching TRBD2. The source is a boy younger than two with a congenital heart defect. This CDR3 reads CASSPPRWGLAGLSYEQYF. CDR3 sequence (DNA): TGTGCCAGCAGCCCACCGAGGTGGGGGCTAGCGGGTCTATCCTACGAGCAGTACTTC. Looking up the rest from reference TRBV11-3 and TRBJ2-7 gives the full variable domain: EAGVVQSPRYKIIEKKQPVAFWCNPISGHNTLYWYLQNLGQGPELLIRYENEEAVDDSQLPKDRFSAERLKGVDSTLKIQPAELGDSAVYLCASSPPRWGLAGLSYEQYFGPGTRLTVT.